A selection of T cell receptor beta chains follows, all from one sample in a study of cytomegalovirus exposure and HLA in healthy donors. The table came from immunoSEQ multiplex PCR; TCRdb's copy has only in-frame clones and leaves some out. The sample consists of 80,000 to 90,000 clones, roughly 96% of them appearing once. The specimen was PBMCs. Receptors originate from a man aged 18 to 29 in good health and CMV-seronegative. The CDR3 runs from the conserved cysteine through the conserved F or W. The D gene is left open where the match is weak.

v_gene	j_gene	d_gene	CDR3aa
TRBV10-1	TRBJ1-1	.	CASSGQRNTEAFF
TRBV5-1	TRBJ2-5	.	CASSLTDRQETQYF
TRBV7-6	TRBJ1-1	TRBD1	CASSFGQGKAFF
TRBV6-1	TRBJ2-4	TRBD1	CASSESSGGWNIQYF
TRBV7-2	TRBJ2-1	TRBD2	CGGYNDEQFF
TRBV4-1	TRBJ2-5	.	CASSPARGLETQYF
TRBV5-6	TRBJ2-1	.	CASSLGQGEQFF
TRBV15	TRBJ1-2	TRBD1	CATSRAGQHYGYTF
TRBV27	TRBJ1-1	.	CASNSGTYTEAFF
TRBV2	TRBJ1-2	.	CASSDTGFNYGYTF
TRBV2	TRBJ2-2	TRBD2	CASSPPRLAGNAGELFF
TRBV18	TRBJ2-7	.	CASSPDSRLGYEQYF
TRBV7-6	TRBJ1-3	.	CASSLFARDTLSSGNTIYF
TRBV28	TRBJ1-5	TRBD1	CASTPFITGGFNQPQHF
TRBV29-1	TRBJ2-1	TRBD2	CSVVGGLAGPNEQFF
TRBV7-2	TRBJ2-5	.	CASSLVGGGETQYF
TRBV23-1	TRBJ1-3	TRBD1	CASRADRGHGNTIYF
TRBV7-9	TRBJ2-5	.	CASSLDREGETQYF
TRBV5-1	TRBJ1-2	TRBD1	CASSPNSGPTGDGYTF
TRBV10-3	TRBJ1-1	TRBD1	CAISPGQGNTEAFF
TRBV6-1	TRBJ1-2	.	CASRAWGLGGYTF
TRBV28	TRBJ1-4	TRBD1	CASSSGGTGHEKLFF
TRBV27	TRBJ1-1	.	CASSSYPTGNTEAFF
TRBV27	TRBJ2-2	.	CASSFQGFDTGELFF
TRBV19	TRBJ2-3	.	CASRGDWPGDDTQYF
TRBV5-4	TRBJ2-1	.	CASSSWTGYNEQFF
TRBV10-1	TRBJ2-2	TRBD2	CASSESGGAGELFF
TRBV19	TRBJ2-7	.	CASSSSTGSYEQYF
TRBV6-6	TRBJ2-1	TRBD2	CASSRGGTYNEQFF
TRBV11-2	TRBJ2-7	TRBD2	CASSLERLAGREQYF
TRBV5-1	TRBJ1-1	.	CASSLNQNTEAFF
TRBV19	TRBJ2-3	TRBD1	CASSPLPGQGTGDTQYF
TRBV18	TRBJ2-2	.	CASSPLGGAYTGELFF
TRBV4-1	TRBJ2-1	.	CASSQDRGYNEQFF
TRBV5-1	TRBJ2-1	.	CASSLNRADEQFF